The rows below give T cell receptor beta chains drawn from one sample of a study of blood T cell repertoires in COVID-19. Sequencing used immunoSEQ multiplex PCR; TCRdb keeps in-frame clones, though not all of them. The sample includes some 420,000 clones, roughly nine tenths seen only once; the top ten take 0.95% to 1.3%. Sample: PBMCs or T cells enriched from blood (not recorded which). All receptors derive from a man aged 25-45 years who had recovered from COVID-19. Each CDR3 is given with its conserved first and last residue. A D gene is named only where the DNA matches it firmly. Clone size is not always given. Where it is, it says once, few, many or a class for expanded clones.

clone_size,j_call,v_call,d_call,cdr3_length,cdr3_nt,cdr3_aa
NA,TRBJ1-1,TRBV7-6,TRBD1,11,TGTGCCAGCAGCCCACAGGGGGGAGCTTTCTTT,CASSPQGGAFF
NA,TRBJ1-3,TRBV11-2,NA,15,TGTGCCAGCAGCCTCGACAGAAGCTCTGGAAACACCATATATTTT,CASSLDRSSGNTIYF
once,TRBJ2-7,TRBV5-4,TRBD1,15,TGTGCCAGCAGTCCCGGGACAGGGGGAAGCTACGAGCAGTACTTC,CASSPGTGGSYEQYF
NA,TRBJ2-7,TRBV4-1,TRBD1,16,TGCGCCAGCAGCCAAGGGCCCGACAGGGGACAGGGCGAGCAGTACTTC,CASSQGPDRGQGEQYF
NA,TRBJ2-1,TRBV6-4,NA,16,TGTGCCAGCAGTGACTCGGGGGCTTCCTCCTACAATGAGCAGTTCTTC,CASSDSGASSYNEQFF
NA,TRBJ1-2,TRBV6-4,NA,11,TGTGCCAGCAGTGACTCGAGGGGCTACACCTTC,CASSDSRGYTF
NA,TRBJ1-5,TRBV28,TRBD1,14,TGTGCCAGCAGGGGACAGGGAAGGGATCAGCCCCAGCATTTT,CASRGQGRDQPQHF
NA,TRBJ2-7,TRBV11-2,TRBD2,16,TGTGCCAGCAGCCACTCGGGACTACCAGACACCTACGAGCAGTACTTC,CASSHSGLPDTYEQYF
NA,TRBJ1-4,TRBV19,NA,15,TGTGCCAGTAGTTCGCACACCGCAACTAATGAAAAACTGTTTTTT,CASSSHTATNEKLFF
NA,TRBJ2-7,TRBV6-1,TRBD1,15,TGTGCCAGCAGTAAACCGGGACAGGGGGACTACGAGCAGTACTTC,CASSKPGQGDYEQYF